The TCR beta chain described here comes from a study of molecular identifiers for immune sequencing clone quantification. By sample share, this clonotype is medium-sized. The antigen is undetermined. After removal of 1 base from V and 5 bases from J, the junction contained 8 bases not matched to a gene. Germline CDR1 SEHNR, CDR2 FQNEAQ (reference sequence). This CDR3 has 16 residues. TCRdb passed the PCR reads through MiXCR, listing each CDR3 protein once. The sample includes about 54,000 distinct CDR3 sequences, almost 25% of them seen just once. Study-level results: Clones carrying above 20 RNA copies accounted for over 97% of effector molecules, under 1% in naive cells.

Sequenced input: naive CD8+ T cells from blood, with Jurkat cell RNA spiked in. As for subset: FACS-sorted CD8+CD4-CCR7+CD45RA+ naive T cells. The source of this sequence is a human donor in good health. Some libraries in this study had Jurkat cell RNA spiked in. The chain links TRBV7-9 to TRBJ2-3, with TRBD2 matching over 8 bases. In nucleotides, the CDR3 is TGTGCCAGCAGCTTAGACAGCGGGGGCGTACTAGATACGCAGTATTTT. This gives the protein CASSLDSGGVLDTQYF. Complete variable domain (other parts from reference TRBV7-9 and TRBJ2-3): DTGVSQNPRHKITKRGQNVTFRCDPISEHNRLYWYRQTLGQGPEFLTYFQNEAQLEKSRLLSDRFSAERPKGSFSTLEIQRTEQGDSAMYLCASSLDSGGVLDTQYFGPGTRLTVL.